This T cell receptor beta chain was sequenced during a study of blood T cell repertoires in COVID-19. TCRdb's table, derived via immunoSEQ multiplex PCR, lists solely in-frame clones and lacks some. The sample contains under 200,000 clones, approximately 86% of which appear only once. The length of the CDR3 is 18 residues. J gave up 1 base and V 2 bases, and 6 bases lay outside the gene matches. Germline CDR1 and CDR2: SGHNT and YYREEE (reference sequence). The origin of this receptor is a woman in her thirties or forties in a cohort exposed to, infected with or recovered from COVID-19 (not recorded which). This chain uses TRBV5-4 with TRBJ2-1, with 13 bases fitting TRBD2. The source material was PBMCs or T cells enriched from blood (not recorded which). CDR3 coding DNA: TGTGCCAGCAGCTTAGGACTAGCGGGAGCTTTTTCCTACAATGAGCAGTTCTTC. This gives the protein CASSLGLAGAFSYNEQFF.